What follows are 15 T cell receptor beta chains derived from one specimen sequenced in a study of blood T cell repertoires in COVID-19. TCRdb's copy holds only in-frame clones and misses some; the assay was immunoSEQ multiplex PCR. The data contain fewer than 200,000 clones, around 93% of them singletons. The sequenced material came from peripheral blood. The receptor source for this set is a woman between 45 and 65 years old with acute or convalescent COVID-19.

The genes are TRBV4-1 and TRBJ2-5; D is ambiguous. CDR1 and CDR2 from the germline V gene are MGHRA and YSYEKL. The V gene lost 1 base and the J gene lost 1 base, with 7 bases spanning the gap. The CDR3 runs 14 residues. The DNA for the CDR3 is TGCGCCAGCAGCCAAGGACACCTCCAAGAGACCCAGTACTTC. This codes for CASSQGHLQETQYF.

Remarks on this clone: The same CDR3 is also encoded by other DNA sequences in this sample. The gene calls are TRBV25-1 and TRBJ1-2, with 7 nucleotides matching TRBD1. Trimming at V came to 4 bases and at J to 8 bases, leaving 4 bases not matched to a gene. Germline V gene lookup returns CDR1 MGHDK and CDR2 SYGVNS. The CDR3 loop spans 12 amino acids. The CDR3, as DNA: TGTGCCAGCAGTGTAGGGGGCAGGGGCTACACCTTC. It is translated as CASSVGGRGYTF.

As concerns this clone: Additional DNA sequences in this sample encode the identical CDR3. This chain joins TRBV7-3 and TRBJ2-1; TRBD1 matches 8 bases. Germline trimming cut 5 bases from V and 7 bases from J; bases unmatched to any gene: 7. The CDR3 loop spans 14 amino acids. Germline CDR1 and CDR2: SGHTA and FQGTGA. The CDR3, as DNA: TGTGCCAGCAGCCCCGGGACAGGATATAATGAGCAGTTCTTC. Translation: CASSPGTGYNEQFF.

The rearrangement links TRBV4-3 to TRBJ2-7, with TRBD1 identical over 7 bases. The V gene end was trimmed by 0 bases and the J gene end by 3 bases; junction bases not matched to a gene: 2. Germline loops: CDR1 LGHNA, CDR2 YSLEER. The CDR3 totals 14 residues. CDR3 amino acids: CASSQDNRGYEQYF. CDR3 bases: TGCGCCAGCAGCCAAGATAACAGGGGCTACGAGCAGTACTTC.

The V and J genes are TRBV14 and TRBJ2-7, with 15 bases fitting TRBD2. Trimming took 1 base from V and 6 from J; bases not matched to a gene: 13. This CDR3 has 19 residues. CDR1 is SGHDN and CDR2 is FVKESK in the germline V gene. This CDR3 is CASSQGGLAGGPGGREQYF. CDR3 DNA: TGTGCCAGCAGCCAAGGGGGACTAGCGGGAGGCCCCGGAGGGCGCGAGCAGTACTTC. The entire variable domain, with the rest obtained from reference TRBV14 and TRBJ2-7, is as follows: EAGVTQFPSHSVIEKGQTVTLRCDPISGHDNLYWYRRVMGKEIKFLLHFVKESKQDESGMPNNRFLAERTGGTYSTLKVQPAELEDSGVYFCASSQGGLAGGPGGREQYFGPGTRLTVT.

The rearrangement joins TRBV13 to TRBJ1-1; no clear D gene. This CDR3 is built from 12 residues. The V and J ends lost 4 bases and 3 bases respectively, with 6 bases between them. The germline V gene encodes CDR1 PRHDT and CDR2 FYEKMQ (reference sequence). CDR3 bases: TGTGCCAGCAGCTCCGGGTACACTGAAGCTTTCTTT. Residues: CASSSGYTEAFF.

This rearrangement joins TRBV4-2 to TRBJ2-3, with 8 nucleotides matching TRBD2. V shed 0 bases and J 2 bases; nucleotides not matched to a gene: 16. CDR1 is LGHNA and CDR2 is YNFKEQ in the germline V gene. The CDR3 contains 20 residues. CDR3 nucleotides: TGTGCCAGCAGCCAAGAATTAGGGCGTGCGGGGGGAGGAGTCACAGATACGCAGTATTTT. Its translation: CASSQELGRAGGGVTDTQYF.

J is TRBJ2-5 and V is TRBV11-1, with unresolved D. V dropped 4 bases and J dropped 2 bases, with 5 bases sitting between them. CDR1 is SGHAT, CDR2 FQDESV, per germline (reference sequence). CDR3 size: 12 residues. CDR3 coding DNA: TGTGCCAGCAGCTCATCACAAGAGACCCAGTACTTC. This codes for CASSSSQETQYF.

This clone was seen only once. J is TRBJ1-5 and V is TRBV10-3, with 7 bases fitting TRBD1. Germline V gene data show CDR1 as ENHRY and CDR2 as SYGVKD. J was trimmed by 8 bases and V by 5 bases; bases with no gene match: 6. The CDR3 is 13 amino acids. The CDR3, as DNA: TGTGCCATCAGTCCGGGACAGAGGGAGCCCCAGCATTTT. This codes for CAISPGQREPQHF.

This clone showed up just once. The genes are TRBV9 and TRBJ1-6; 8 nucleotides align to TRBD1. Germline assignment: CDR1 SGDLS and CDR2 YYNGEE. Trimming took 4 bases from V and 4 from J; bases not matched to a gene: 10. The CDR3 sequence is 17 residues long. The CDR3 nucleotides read TGTGCCAGCAGCCCGGGGACAGGACTTTCTTATAATTCACCCCTCCACTTT. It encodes CASSPGTGLSYNSPLHF.

This CDR3 is CASSISQRTDYGYTF. As DNA, the CDR3 is TGTGCCAGTAGTATCTCCCAGAGGACTGATTATGGCTACACCTTC. The rearrangement links TRBV19 to TRBJ1-2; D gene ambiguous. V dropped 3 bases and J dropped 5 bases, with 16 bases sitting between them. CDR3 size: 15 residues. Germline CDR1 is LNHDA and CDR2 is SQIVND (reference sequence).

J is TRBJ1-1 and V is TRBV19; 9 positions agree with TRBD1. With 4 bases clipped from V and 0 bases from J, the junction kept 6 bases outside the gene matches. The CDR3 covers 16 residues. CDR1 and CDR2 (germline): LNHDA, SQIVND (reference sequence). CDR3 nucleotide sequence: TGTGCCAGTAGTAACCGACAGGGGGAGGTGAACACTGAAGCTTTCTTT. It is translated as CASSNRQGEVNTEAFF.

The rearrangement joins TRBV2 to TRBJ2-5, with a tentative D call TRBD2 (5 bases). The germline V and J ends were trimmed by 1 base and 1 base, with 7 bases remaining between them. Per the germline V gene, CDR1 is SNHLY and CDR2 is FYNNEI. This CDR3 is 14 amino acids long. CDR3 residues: CASSEGAVQETQYF. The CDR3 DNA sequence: TGTGCCAGCAGTGAAGGAGCGGTCCAAGAGACCCAGTACTTC.

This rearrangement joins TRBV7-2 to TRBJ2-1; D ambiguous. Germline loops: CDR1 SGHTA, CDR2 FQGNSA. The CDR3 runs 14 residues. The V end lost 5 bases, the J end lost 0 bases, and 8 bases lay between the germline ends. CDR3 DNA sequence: TGTGCCAGCAGCCCTAGGAGCTCCTACAATGAGCAGTTCTTC. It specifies CASSPRSSYNEQFF.

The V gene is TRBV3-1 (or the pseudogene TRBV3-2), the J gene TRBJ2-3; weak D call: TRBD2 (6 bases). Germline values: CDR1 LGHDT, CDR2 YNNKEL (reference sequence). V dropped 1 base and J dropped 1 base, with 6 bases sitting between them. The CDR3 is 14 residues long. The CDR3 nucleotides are TGTGCCAGCAGCCAAGGACTAGGCACAGATACGCAGTATTTT. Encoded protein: CASSQGLGTDTQYF.